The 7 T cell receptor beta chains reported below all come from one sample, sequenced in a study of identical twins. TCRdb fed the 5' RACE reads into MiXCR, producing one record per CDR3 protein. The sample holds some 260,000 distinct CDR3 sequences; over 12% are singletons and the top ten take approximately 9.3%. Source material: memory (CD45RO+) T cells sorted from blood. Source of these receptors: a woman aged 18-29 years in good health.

Here the CDR3 reads CATSEGTSGRGDTQYF. DNA for the CDR3: TGTGCCACCAGTGAAGGGACTAGCGGCAGAGGGGATACGCAGTATTTT. V and J are TRBV24-1 and TRBJ2-3, with 11 bases that match TRBD2. The germline V gene encodes CDR1 KGHDR and CDR2 SFDVKD. The CDR3 is 16 amino acids. V shed 4 bases and J 6 bases; nucleotides not matched to a gene: 8.

The DNA for the CDR3 is TGTGCCAGCAGTTACAGACAGGGGGCCGGTGAAGCTTTCTTT. Translation: CASSYRQGAGEAFF. This chain joins TRBV6-5 and TRBJ1-1; 10 bases line up with TRBD1. The junction had 4 bases not matched to a gene; V was cut back by 2 bases and J by 7 bases. The CDR3 sequence is 14 residues long. Per germline, CDR1 MNHEY and CDR2 SVGAGI.

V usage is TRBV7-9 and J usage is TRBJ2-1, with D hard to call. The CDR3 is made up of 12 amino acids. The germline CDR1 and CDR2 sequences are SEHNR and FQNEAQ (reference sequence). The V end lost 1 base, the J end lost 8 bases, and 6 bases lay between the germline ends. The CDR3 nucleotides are TGTGCCAGCAGCTTAGAGGGCCATGAGCAGTTCTTC. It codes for CASSLEGHEQFF.

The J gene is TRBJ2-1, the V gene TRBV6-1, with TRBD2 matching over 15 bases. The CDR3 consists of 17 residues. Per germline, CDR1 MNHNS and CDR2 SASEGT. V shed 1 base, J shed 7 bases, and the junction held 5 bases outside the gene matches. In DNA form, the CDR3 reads TGTGCCAGCAGTGAAGGGCTCGGGACTAGCGGGAGGAATGAGCAGTTCTTC. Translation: CASSEGLGTSGRNEQFF.

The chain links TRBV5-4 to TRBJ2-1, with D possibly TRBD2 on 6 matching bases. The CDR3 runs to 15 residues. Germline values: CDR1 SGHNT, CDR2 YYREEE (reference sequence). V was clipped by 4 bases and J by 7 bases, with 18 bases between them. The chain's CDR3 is CASSPRQSGLNEQFF. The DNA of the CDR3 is TGTGCCAGCAGCCCTCGGCAAAGCGGGTTAAATGAGCAGTTCTTC.

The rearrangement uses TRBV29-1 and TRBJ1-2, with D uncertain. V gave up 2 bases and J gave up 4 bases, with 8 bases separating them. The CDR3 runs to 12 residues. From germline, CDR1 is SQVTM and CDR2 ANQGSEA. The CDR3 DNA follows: TGCAGCGTTGAAAAGGATCCCTATGGCTACACCTTC. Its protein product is CSVEKDPYGYTF.

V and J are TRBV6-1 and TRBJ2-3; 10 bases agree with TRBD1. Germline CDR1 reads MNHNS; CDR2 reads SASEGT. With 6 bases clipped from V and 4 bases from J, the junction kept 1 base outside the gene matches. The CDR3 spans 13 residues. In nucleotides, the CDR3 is TGTGCCAGCAGGACAGGGGGCGCAGATACGCAGTATTTT. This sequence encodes CASRTGGADTQYF.